The next 24 T cell receptor beta chains were all read from a single sample in a study of T cell responses to AZD1222 COVID-19 vaccine. Libraries were prepared by immunoSEQ multiplex PCR; TCRdb keeps only in-frame clonotypes and omits some of them. The sample lists about 200,000 clones; more than 80% were seen once. Sequenced here: peripheral blood, sampled 28 days after the second dose of the MenACWY control vaccine. These receptor sequences come from an adult who received the MenACWY meningococcal vaccine as a control.

The sample holds one count of this clone. V and J are TRBV5-4 and TRBJ1-6, with D tentatively TRBD1 (5 bases). The germline gives CDR1 SGHNT, CDR2 YYREEE (reference sequence). This CDR3 contains 16 residues. Trimming shortened V by 4 bases and J by 8 bases, and 19 bases separated the two germline ends. The CDR3 DNA reads as TGTGCCAGCAGCCCTGGGACCTCTTTAGAGGATTCACCCCTCCACTTT. Amino acid sequence: CASSPGTSLEDSPLHF.

V is TRBV27 and J is TRBJ2-3; 9 bases are shared with TRBD1. V gave up 4 bases and J gave up 3 bases; unmatched junction bases: 5. The CDR3 length is 15 residues. CDR1 is MNHEY and CDR2 is SMNVEV in the germline V gene (reference sequence). CDR3 amino acids: CASSSVQGATDTQYF. Written as DNA, the CDR3 is TGTGCCAGCAGTTCGGTACAGGGGGCTACAGATACGCAGTATTTT.

The rearrangement uses TRBV7-9 and TRBJ2-1, with TRBD1 matching over 8 bases. The ends lost 2 bases at V and 4 bases at J; junction bases unmatched: 4. The germline V gene encodes CDR1 SEHNR and CDR2 FQNEAQ (reference sequence). The CDR3 sequence is 15 residues long. DNA of the CDR3: TGTGCCAGCAGCTTACCGGGACAGGCATACAATGAGCAGTTCTTC. The encoded protein is CASSLPGQAYNEQFF.

Concerning this clone itself: Other DNA sequences in the same sample also yield this CDR3. The chain is built from TRBV28 and TRBJ2-3, with D perhaps matching TRBD2 (6 bases). In germline, CDR1 is MDHEN, CDR2 SYDVKM. The CDR3 extends over 14 amino acids. V lost 3 bases to trimming and J lost 1 base, with 8 bases between them. The CDR3 DNA reads as TGTGCCAGCAGTTTTGTAGCGGGCACAGATACGCAGTATTTT. Amino acids: CASSFVAGTDTQYF.

The rearrangement links TRBV18 to TRBJ2-7; the D call may be TRBD1 or TRBD2 (5 bases each). Deletions cut 4 bases from V and 3 bases from J, with 16 bases between. The CDR3 sequence is 15 residues long. Germline V gene lookup returns CDR1 KGHSH and CDR2 LQKENI. CDR3 sequence reads: CASSQVGDVVYEQYF. Here the CDR3 DNA reads TGTGCCAGCTCACAAGTGGGGGACGTAGTCTACGAGCAGTACTTC. Full variable domain (outside the CDR3, taken from reference TRBV18 and TRBJ2-7): NAGVMQNPRHLVRRRGQEARLRCSPMKGHSHVYWYRQLPEEGLKFMVYLQKENIIDESGMPKERFSAEFPKEGPSILRIQQVVRGDSAAYFCASSQVGDVVYEQYFGPGTRLTVT.

The chain has TRBV10-3 and TRBJ1-5, with no clear D. CDR1 and CDR2 (germline): ENHRY, SYGVKD. Trimming removed 4 bases from V and 2 bases from J, with 12 bases in between. The CDR3 is 15 amino acids. DNA for the CDR3: TGTGCCATCAGTGTTGGCCTATCGGGCAATCAGCCCCAGCATTTT. Translation: CAISVGLSGNQPQHF.

The chain combines TRBV7-8 with TRBJ1-5, with D tentatively TRBD1 (5 bases). CDR3 length: 17 residues. Trimming left V 3 bases short and J 2 bases short, with 17 bases between. Germline values: CDR1 SGHVS, CDR2 FQNEAQ. DNA for the CDR3: TGTGCCAGCAGCTTTAGGGGCGGAGGTGCTGGCAATCAGCCCCAGCATTTT. Amino acid sequence: CASSFRGGGAGNQPQHF.

The V call is TRBV6-5, the J call TRBJ1-4; a possible D gene is TRBD1 (5 bases). Trimming stripped 6 bases from V and 7 bases from J, with 18 bases between. Germline V CDR1 and CDR2: MNHEY, SVGAGI. The CDR3 has 15 residues. The CDR3 nucleotides read TGTGCCAGCAGACGGGGCCGGGCCCGGGGTGAAAAACTGTTTTTT. This translates into CASRRGRARGEKLFF.

The gene calls are TRBV19 and TRBJ2-1; no reliable D call. V was cut by 6 bases and J by 0 bases, with 9 bases left in between. Germline-derived CDR1 and CDR2 are LNHDA and SQIVND (reference sequence). The CDR3 sequence is 14 residues long. Here the CDR3 reads CASSYGSSYNEQFF. Here the CDR3 DNA reads TGTGCCAGTAGCTACGGTAGCTCCTACAATGAGCAGTTCTTC.

The gene calls are TRBV30 and TRBJ2-7; perhaps TRBD2 as D (5 bases). Germline lookup yields CDR1 GTSNPN and CDR2 SVGIG (reference sequence). This CDR3 has 14 residues. Trimming shortened V by 1 base and J by 7 bases, and 17 bases separated the two germline ends. DNA for the CDR3: TGTGCCTGGAGTGCGGGATCCCCCAGTGAGGAGCAGTACTTC. Translating gives CAWSAGSPSEEQYF.

V usage is TRBV7-8 and J usage is TRBJ1-4, with a tentative D call TRBD1 (5 bases). The germline gives CDR1 SGHVS, CDR2 FQNEAQ. V lost 0 bases to trimming and J lost 4 bases, with 12 bases between them. This CDR3 is 16 amino acids long. The CDR3 region has the DNA TGTGCCAGCAGCTTAGCCGCCGGGGCTCTTAATGAAAAACTGTTTTTT. Residues: CASSLAAGALNEKLFF.

The chain carries TRBV7-9 and TRBJ2-1; 7 bases line up with TRBD1. With 1 base clipped from V and 7 bases from J, the junction kept 4 bases outside the gene matches. In germline, CDR1 is SEHNR, CDR2 FQNEAQ (reference sequence). The CDR3 covers 14 residues. CDR3 sequence: CASSLVGGGNEQFF. The CDR3 DNA reads TGTGCCAGCAGCTTAGTAGGGGGCGGGAATGAGCAGTTCTTC. Full variable domain (missing parts from reference TRBV7-9 and TRBJ2-1): DTGVSQNPRHKITKRGQNVTFRCDPISEHNRLYWYRQTLGQGPEFLTYFQNEAQLEKSRLLSDRFSAERPKGSFSTLEIQRTEQGDSAMYLCASSLVGGGNEQFFGPGTRLTVL.

This clone is a singleton in its sample. The rearrangement uses TRBV5-1 and TRBJ1-3; D uncertain. V was pared by 1 base and J by 1 base, with 9 bases between. Germline V gene data show CDR1 as SGHRS and CDR2 as YFSETQ. The CDR3 covers 15 residues. The CDR3 bases are TGCGCCAGCAGCTTGAGGCAGGCGTCTGGAAACACCATATATTTT. Translated: CASSLRQASGNTIYF.

The chain recombines TRBV3-1 (or the pseudogene TRBV3-2) with TRBJ1-2; 8 bases agree with TRBD1. V was clipped by 4 bases and J by 7 bases; unmatched bases: 11. Germline CDR1 reads LGHDT; CDR2 reads YNNKEL (reference sequence). The CDR3 is 15 amino acids. Written as DNA, the CDR3 is TGTGCCAGCAGCCTCCCAAACAGGGGGTCTCGTGGCTACACCTTC. Its translation is CASSLPNRGSRGYTF.

The chain has TRBV9 and TRBJ1-3; D gene ambiguous. The CDR3 consists of 13 residues. Trimming cost V 4 bases and J 2 bases, with 7 bases left between them. Germline V gives CDR1 SGDLS, CDR2 YYNGEE. CDR3 residues: CASSSQPGNTIYF. For the CDR3, the DNA is TGTGCCAGCAGCTCCCAACCTGGAAACACCATATATTTT.

The V and J genes are TRBV6-5 and TRBJ1-1; D is unclear. The CDR3 spans 15 residues. Germline V CDR1 and CDR2: MNHEY, SVGAGI. V dropped 0 bases and J dropped 5 bases, with 13 bases sitting between them. DNA for the CDR3: TGTGCCAGCAGTTACTCGACCGGGCGAGGAACTGAAGCTTTCTTT. Its protein is CASSYSTGRGTEAFF.

The J gene is TRBJ2-5, the V gene TRBV2; D call uncertain. Germline lookup yields CDR1 SNHLY and CDR2 FYNNEI. There are 13 residues in the CDR3. V was clipped by 4 bases and J by 1 base, with 7 bases between them. The CDR3 region is CASSAQAQETQYF. The CDR3 coding sequence is TGTGCCAGCAGTGCCCAGGCCCAAGAGACCCAGTACTTC.

The chain couples TRBV2 to TRBJ2-7, with 14 bases matching TRBD2. J lost 7 bases, V lost 4 bases, and 3 bases had no gene match. The CDR3 is 14 residues long. The germline CDR1 and CDR2 sequences are SNHLY and FYNNEI. Here the CDR3 reads CASSGTSGRSEQYF. CDR3 bases: TGTGCCAGCAGTGGGACTAGCGGGAGGAGTGAGCAGTACTTC.

The chain recombines TRBV11-3 with TRBJ2-2, with TRBD1 matching over 9 bases. This CDR3 is built from 15 residues. After removal of 5 bases from V and 5 bases from J, the junction contained 6 bases not matched to a gene. From germline, CDR1 is SGHNT and CDR2 YENEEA. The CDR3 loop reads CASSLGQGRTGELFF. The CDR3 DNA reads as TGTGCCAGCAGCCTTGGACAGGGGAGGACCGGGGAGCTGTTTTTT.

This clone appeared a few times. The V and J genes are TRBV2 and TRBJ2-1, with 11 bases that match TRBD2. The germline gives CDR1 SNHLY, CDR2 FYNNEI. The CDR3 runs 21 residues. V gave up 6 bases and J gave up 7 bases; unmatched junction bases: 26. CDR3 coding DNA: TGTGCCAGCAGAGGACCACAGGGCACCTCGACTAGCGGGAAAGGGTGGAATGAGCAGTTCTTC. It is translated as CASRGPQGTSTSGKGWNEQFF.

The CDR3 DNA sequence: TGTGCCAGCAGTGACTCGGGGGGCTATGGCTACACCTTC. This codes for CASSDSGGYGYTF. The chain carries TRBV6-4 and TRBJ1-2; tentatively, D is TRBD1 (5 bases). Germline V gene sequence: CDR1 MRHNA, CDR2 SNTAGT. V gave up 0 bases and J gave up 4 bases, with 6 bases separating them. This CDR3 is 13 amino acids long.

The CDR3 nucleotides read TGTGCCAGCCCGTTTAACACTGAAGCTTTCTTT. Translated: CASPFNTEAFF. The V gene is TRBV6-5, the J gene TRBJ1-1; the D is unclear. The CDR3 runs 11 residues. V lost 8 bases, J lost 2 bases, and 6 bases lay in between. Germline loops: CDR1 MNHEY, CDR2 SVGAGI.

The chain combines TRBV30 with TRBJ1-6; 10 nucleotides match TRBD1. This CDR3 is built from 15 residues. Trimming took 3 bases from V and 11 from J; bases not matched to a gene: 10. Germline lookup yields CDR1 GTSNPN and CDR2 SVGIG (reference sequence). This chain's CDR3 is CAWRASDRGSPPLHF. DNA for the CDR3: TGTGCCTGGAGGGCCTCGGACAGGGGGAGTCCACCCCTCCACTTT. The full variable domain, rest sourced from reference TRBV30 and TRBJ1-6, is SQTIHQWPATLVQPVGSPLSLECTVEGTSNPNLYWYRQAAGRGLQLLFYSVGIGQISSEVPQNLSASRPQDRQFILSSKKLLLSDSGFYLCAWRASDRGSPPLHFGNGTRLTVT.

The chain employs TRBV7-3 and TRBJ2-1; 7 positions agree with TRBD2. Germline CDR1 is SGHTA and CDR2 is FQGTGA. The CDR3 covers 17 residues. Trimming cost V 1 base and J 3 bases; bases outside gene matches: 9. The CDR3 protein is CASSLMASGGYYNEQFF. CDR3 nucleotide sequence: TGTGCCAGCAGCTTAATGGCTAGCGGAGGTTACTACAATGAGCAGTTCTTC.